The 31 T cell receptor beta chains given below trace back to one sample, sequenced in a study of blood T cell repertoires in COVID-19. Data came from immunoSEQ multiplex PCR; TCRdb stores just in-frame clones and leaves some out. The sample holds about 310,000 clones; roughly 88% are singletons and the top ten take under 2.5%. Material for sequencing was PBMCs or T cells enriched from blood (not recorded which). Receptors were obtained from a man in his thirties or forties who had recovered from COVID-19.

This clone was seen a handful of times. The chain joins TRBV19 to TRBJ1-1; TRBD1 agrees at 10 bases. V trimming: 5 bases; J trimming: 4 bases; junction bases outside the gene matches: 7. This CDR3 comprises 15 residues. Germline V CDR1 and CDR2: LNHDA, SQIVND (reference sequence). The CDR3 spells CASSPRDRGVTEAFF. The CDR3 region has the DNA TGTGCCAGTAGTCCTCGGGACAGGGGCGTCACTGAAGCTTTCTTT.

The chain recombines TRBV27 with TRBJ1-6, with D possibly matching TRBD1 (6 bases). Per germline, CDR1 MNHEY and CDR2 SMNVEV (reference sequence). Trimming took 0 bases from V and 6 from J, leaving 21 bases between them. The CDR3 length is 19 residues. The CDR3 protein is CASSLSGPGRGLFNSPLHF. CDR3 sequence (DNA): TGTGCCAGCAGTTTATCGGGTCCGGGGCGGGGGCTCTTTAATTCACCCCTCCACTTT.

The gene calls are TRBV9 and TRBJ1-1; 7 bases are shared with TRBD1. The V and J ends lost 0 bases and 3 bases, in that order; junction bases with no gene match: 2. The length of the CDR3 is 14 residues. Germline V lookup: CDR1 SGDLS, CDR2 YYNGEE. CDR3: CASSVEGQYTEAFF. The DNA for the CDR3 is TGTGCCAGCAGCGTAGAGGGACAGTACACTGAAGCTTTCTTT. The full variable domain, in which reference TRBV9 and TRBJ1-1 provide the parts outside the CDR3, is DSGVTQTPKHLITATGQRVTLRCSPRSGDLSVYWYQQSLDQGLQFLIQYYNGEERAKGNILERFSAQQFPDLHSELNLSSLELGDSALYFCASSVEGQYTEAFFGQGTRLTVV.

CDR3 bases: TGTGCCACTACGAAGGGACAGTCTACCTTTGAAGCTTTCTTT. Translated, it gives CATTKGQSTFEAFF. The gene calls are TRBV2 and TRBJ1-1, with TRBD1 matching 7 bases. The V and J ends lost 10 bases and 7 bases, in that order; junction bases with no gene match: 15. CDR1 is SNHLY and CDR2 is FYNNEI in the germline V gene. This CDR3 is built from 14 residues.

This chain uses TRBV19 with TRBJ1-2, with 7 bases lining up with TRBD1. V was clipped by 6 bases and J by 2 bases; unmatched bases: 9. The germline CDR1 and CDR2 sequences are LNHDA and SQIVND (reference sequence). The CDR3 consists of 15 residues. The CDR3 sequence: CASRLSTGTNYGYTF. The CDR3 nucleotides are TGTGCCAGTAGGTTATCGACAGGGACCAACTATGGCTACACCTTC.

This rearrangement joins TRBV12-3 or TRBV12-4 to TRBJ1-3; D remains ambiguous. Deletions cut 6 bases from V and 3 bases from J, with 9 bases between. This CDR3 comprises 13 residues. The CDR3 loop is CASSPTYGNTIYF. The CDR3 DNA sequence: TGTGCCAGCAGCCCTACTTATGGAAACACCATATATTTT.

The chain uses TRBV5-1 and TRBJ1-1; the D gene is possibly TRBD1 (5 bases). This CDR3 is built from 15 residues. Germline V gene sequence: CDR1 SGHRS, CDR2 YFSETQ. The V and J ends lost 0 bases and 1 base respectively, with 10 bases between them. This CDR3 is CASSLVGQGNTEAFF. The CDR3 DNA reads as TGCGCCAGCAGCTTGGTGGGGCAGGGGAACACTGAAGCTTTCTTT.

CDR3 sequence (DNA): TGTGCCTGGTCCCGGGGAGGGATAACCTACGAGCAGTACTTC. Translating gives CAWSRGGITYEQYF. V usage is TRBV30 and J usage is TRBJ2-7; 7 bases line up with TRBD2. The V gene end was trimmed by 5 bases and the J gene end by 2 bases; junction bases not matched to a gene: 9. This CDR3 has 14 amino acids. Germline CDR1 reads GTSNPN; CDR2 reads SVGIG (reference sequence).

The V and J genes are TRBV15 and TRBJ1-5, with D unclear. The CDR3 loop spans 14 amino acids. With 8 bases removed from V and 4 bases from J, the gap between germline ends came to 15 bases. Germline V lookup: CDR1 LNHNV, CDR2 YYDKDF (reference sequence). This CDR3 reads CATSRAGMNQPQHF. The CDR3 bases are TGTGCCACCTCACGGGCCGGGATGAATCAGCCCCAGCATTTT.

The chain joins TRBV19 to TRBJ2-7, with D possibly being TRBD1 (6 bases). Germline V CDR1 and CDR2: LNHDA, SQIVND (reference sequence). V lost 5 bases and J 2 bases, leaving 13 bases between the germline ends. The CDR3 sequence is 14 residues long. The CDR3 region is CASSPGTSTYEQYF. CDR3 DNA: TGTGCCAGTAGTCCCGGGACATCTACCTACGAGCAGTACTTC.

This clone was observed a single time. The CDR3, as DNA: TGCGCCAGCAGTTTGGCCAGGCAAGAGACCCAGTACTTC. This codes for CASSLARQETQYF. The V gene is TRBV4-1, the J gene TRBJ2-5; no reliable D call. The germline V gene encodes CDR1 MGHRA and CDR2 YSYEKL. V was pared by 6 bases and J by 2 bases, with 10 bases between. The CDR3 runs 13 residues.

The chain uses TRBV18 and TRBJ1-2, with D perhaps matching TRBD1 (6 bases). Germline CDR1 reads KGHSH; CDR2 reads LQKENI. The CDR3 extends over 17 amino acids. With 1 base removed from V and 3 bases from J, the gap between germline ends came to 18 bases. The CDR3 DNA follows: TGTGCCAGCTCACCACTTCTGGGGGCCCGGGCGGACTATGGCTACACCTTC. Translated: CASSPLLGARADYGYTF.

The V call is TRBV27, the J call TRBJ2-2; 11 bases align to TRBD2. V was clipped by 5 bases and J by 5 bases; unmatched bases: 7. The CDR3 has 16 residues. Germline values: CDR1 MNHEY, CDR2 SMNVEV (reference sequence). The CDR3 region is CASSIAGGRITGELFF. In nucleotides, the CDR3 is TGTGCCAGCAGTATAGCGGGGGGGCGGATAACCGGGGAGCTGTTTTTT.

This clone was observed a handful of times. This chain uses TRBV7-2 with TRBJ1-6, with TRBD1 matching over 9 bases. The CDR3 runs to 14 residues. Per germline, CDR1 SGHTA and CDR2 FQGNSA. V gave up 4 bases and J gave up 10 bases; unmatched junction bases: 5. The chain's CDR3 is CASSSGQGRSPLHF. DNA for the CDR3: TGTGCCAGCAGCTCAGGACAGGGGAGGTCACCCCTCCACTTT.

V usage is TRBV9 and J usage is TRBJ1-2; 8 bases are a match to TRBD1. The V gene end was trimmed by 3 bases and the J gene end by 5 bases; junction bases not matched to a gene: 18. Germline V gives CDR1 SGDLS, CDR2 YYNGEE. This CDR3 is built from 18 residues. The CDR3 nucleotides are TGTGCCAGCAGCGCATCGGGACAGGTTCCCGCTCGATTTTATGGCTACACCTTC. It specifies CASSASGQVPARFYGYTF.

This clone showed up just once. The rearrangement joins TRBV6-5 to TRBJ1-6; possible D gene TRBD1, 5 bases. The germline gives CDR1 MNHEY, CDR2 SVGAGI. The CDR3 consists of 15 residues. V dropped 6 bases and J dropped 7 bases, with 16 bases sitting between them. The CDR3: CASRTGTGENSPLHF. The CDR3 DNA reads as TGTGCCAGCAGGACTGGAACAGGAGAGAATTCACCCCTCCACTTT.

The genes are TRBV15 and TRBJ1-5; a possible D gene is TRBD1 (5 bases). Trimming stripped 0 bases from V and 9 bases from J, with 15 bases between. CDR1 and CDR2 (germline): LNHNV, YYDKDF (reference sequence). The CDR3 is made up of 15 amino acids. The DNA for the CDR3 is TGTGCCACCAGCAGAGATCTTGTGGTGGGGCTGCCCCAGCATTTT. Encoded protein: CATSRDLVVGLPQHF.

In DNA, the CDR3 is TGTGCCTGGAACCGACTCAGCGGCTACACCTTC. Protein: CAWNRLSGYTF. The J gene is TRBJ1-2, the V gene TRBV30; D gene unclear. The CDR3 consists of 11 residues. Trimming shortened V by 4 bases and J by 8 bases, and 11 bases separated the two germline ends. From germline, CDR1 is GTSNPN and CDR2 SVGIG (reference sequence).

This clone was recorded a few times. The chain is built from TRBV6-4 and TRBJ1-5; weak D call: TRBD1 (5 bases). The V gene's germline CDR1 is MRHNA and CDR2 SNTAGT. The length of the CDR3 is 14 residues. The germline V and J ends were trimmed by 3 bases and 2 bases, with 8 bases remaining between them. CDR3 nucleotides: TGTGCCAGCAGTGAAAGGGGCGGCAATCAGCCCCAGCATTTT. It yields the protein CASSERGGNQPQHF.

V usage is TRBV19 and J usage is TRBJ1-4; perhaps TRBD1 as D (6 bases). V lost 6 bases to trimming and J lost 0 bases, with 20 bases between them. The CDR3 is 18 amino acids. The germline V gene has CDR1 LNHDA and CDR2 SQIVND (reference sequence). The CDR3 DNA is TGTGCCAGTAGCCGACAGGTCCCCAACCCCTCAACTAATGAAAAACTGTTTTTT. It codes for CASSRQVPNPSTNEKLFF.

The chain combines TRBV5-6 with TRBJ2-1; 8 bases fit TRBD1. V trimming: 4 bases; J trimming: 6 bases; junction bases outside the gene matches: 15. Germline lookup yields CDR1 SGHDT and CDR2 YYEEEE. The CDR3 length is 17 residues. The CDR3 region is CASSGLKPGQVSNEQFF. The CDR3 region has the DNA TGTGCCAGCAGCGGGTTGAAGCCGGGACAGGTGTCCAATGAGCAGTTCTTC.

The rearrangement joins TRBV28 to TRBJ2-7; 10 nucleotides align to TRBD1. Germline loops: CDR1 MDHEN, CDR2 SYDVKM. Losses at the gene ends were 2 bases for V and 3 bases for J; bases not matched to a gene: 10. The CDR3 extends over 17 amino acids. CDR3 nucleotide sequence: TGTGCCAGCAGTTTACCCGGGACAGGGGTAGGGGACTACGAGCAGTACTTC. It translates to CASSLPGTGVGDYEQYF.

The CDR3 spells CASSLGAGYEQYF. CDR3 DNA sequence: TGTGCCAGCAGCTTGGGGGCGGGGTACGAGCAGTACTTC. V is TRBV5-6 and J is TRBJ2-7, with D possibly matching TRBD2 (6 bases). Trimming took 0 bases from V and 4 from J, leaving 8 bases between them. The V gene's germline CDR1 is SGHDT and CDR2 YYEEEE. CDR3 length: 13 amino acids.

DNA of the CDR3: TGTGCCATCAGGGGGACACGGGGAAGCTATGGCTACACCTTC. This translates into CAIRGTRGSYGYTF. This sequence joins TRBV10-3 and TRBJ1-2, with a tentative D call TRBD1 (6 bases). V was trimmed by 6 bases and J by 4 bases, leaving 15 bases between them. Germline V gene sequence: CDR1 ENHRY, CDR2 SYGVKD. The CDR3 length is 14 residues.

The gene calls are TRBV5-6 and TRBJ2-3, with D unclear. This CDR3 contains 13 residues. CDR1 and CDR2 (germline): SGHDT, YYEEEE. V was shortened by 2 bases and J by 3 bases, with 7 bases between the two germline ends. In DNA, the CDR3 is TGTGCCAGCAGCTTTGTGTCTACAGATACGCAGTATTTT. As protein: CASSFVSTDTQYF.

The chain couples TRBV3-1 (or the pseudogene TRBV3-2) to TRBJ2-3; the match to TRBD2 covers 8 bases. CDR3 length: 15 amino acids. V lost 7 bases, J lost 5 bases, and 11 bases stayed unmatched. Germline-derived CDR1 and CDR2 are LGHDT and YNNKEL (reference sequence). CDR3 residues: CASTFARGEGDTQYF. The CDR3 nucleotides read TGTGCCAGCACTTTCGCGCGGGGGGAGGGAGATACGCAGTATTTT.

The genes are TRBV15 and TRBJ1-3; D is unclear. The V gene lost 5 bases and the J gene lost 2 bases, with 7 bases spanning the gap. Germline assignment: CDR1 LNHNV and CDR2 YYDKDF (reference sequence). CDR3 length: 13 amino acids. For the CDR3, the DNA is TGTGCCACCAGCCCCGTTACTGGAAACACCATATATTTT. It encodes CATSPVTGNTIYF.

The chain employs TRBV5-1 and TRBJ2-2; 10 bases match TRBD2. Looked up from germline, CDR1 is SGHRS and CDR2 is YFSETQ. V lost 0 bases to trimming and J lost 4 bases; unmatched junction nucleotides: 6. This CDR3 comprises 17 residues. This CDR3 is CASSLAWTSGTTGELFF. The CDR3 DNA reads TGCGCCAGCAGCTTGGCCTGGACTAGCGGTACCACCGGGGAGCTGTTTTTT. The complete variable domain, with remaining parts taken from reference TRBV5-1 and TRBJ2-2, reads KAGVTQTPRYLIKTRGQQVTLSCSPISGHRSVSWYQQTPGQGLQFLFEYFSETQRNKGNFPGRFSGRQFSNSRSEMNVSTLELGDSALYLCASSLAWTSGTTGELFFGEGSRLTVL.

CDR3 sequence: CAWSSREGANQPQHF. The CDR3 DNA sequence: TGTGCCTGGAGCTCCCGAGAGGGGGCCAATCAGCCCCAGCATTTT. The chain uses TRBV30 and TRBJ1-5; 7 nucleotides line up with TRBD1. The trim removed 3 bases at V and 3 bases at J, leaving 8 bases unmatched. Germline V CDR1 and CDR2: GTSNPN, SVGIG (reference sequence). The CDR3 is 15 amino acids. Supplemented by reference TRBV30 and TRBJ1-5, the full variable domain reads SQTIHQWPATLVQPVGSPLSLECTVEGTSNPNLYWYRQAAGRGLQLLFYSVGIGQISSEVPQNLSASRPQDRQFILSSKKLLLSDSGFYLCAWSSREGANQPQHFGDGTRLSIL.

Note on this clone: Within the sample, other DNA sequences also encode this same CDR3. The V gene is TRBV5-6, the J gene TRBJ1-1; D is undetermined. The length of the CDR3 is 13 residues. Germline V gene sequence: CDR1 SGHDT, CDR2 YYEEEE. V was cut by 0 bases and J by 4 bases, with 7 bases left in between. CDR3 loop: CASSLVAGTEAFF. CDR3 in DNA: TGTGCCAGCAGCTTGGTTGCGGGCACTGAAGCTTTCTTT.

The V call is TRBV5-1, the J call TRBJ1-4; D may be TRBD1 (6 bases). Looked up from germline, CDR1 is SGHRS and CDR2 is YFSETQ. This CDR3 region has 16 residues. Trimming pared 0 bases from V and 8 bases from J, leaving 17 bases between. The CDR3 sequence: CASSLGGQGHVEKLFF. DNA for the CDR3: TGCGCCAGCAGCTTGGGGGGACAAGGGCACGTCGAAAAACTGTTTTTT.